The 25 T cell receptor beta chains presented below share a single source sample, sequenced in a study of blood T cell repertoires in COVID-19. Generated by immunoSEQ multiplex PCR, the TCRdb table keeps only in-frame clones and is missing some. The sample contains about 170,000 clones, about 86% of which appear only once. Sequencing used peripheral blood. Receptors were obtained from a man aged 65 to 79 with active or convalescent COVID-19.

The sample holds a few counts of this clone. This sequence joins TRBV19 and TRBJ1-1; no firm D call. The V gene's germline CDR1 is LNHDA and CDR2 SQIVND (reference sequence). The CDR3 consists of 14 residues. Deletions cut 6 bases from V and 0 bases from J, with 11 bases between. The CDR3 protein is CASSPQRVNTEAFF. CDR3 nucleotide sequence: TGTGCCAGTAGCCCCCAGAGGGTGAACACTGAAGCTTTCTTT.

V gene TRBV7-2 combines with J gene TRBJ2-2; possible D gene TRBD2, 5 bases. Germline V CDR1 and CDR2: SGHTA, FQGNSA. CDR3 size: 15 residues. Trimming stripped 5 bases from V and 0 bases from J, with 10 bases between. CDR3 coding DNA: TGTGCCAGCAGCCCCCCGAGGGCGAACACCGGGGAGCTGTTTTTT. It encodes CASSPPRANTGELFF.

The gene calls are TRBV6-5 and TRBJ1-2; D is unclear. The germline V and J ends were trimmed by 0 bases and 8 bases, with 16 bases remaining between them. The germline V gene encodes CDR1 MNHEY and CDR2 SVGAGI. The CDR3 totals 15 residues. The CDR3 here is CASSYSQQISSGYTF. The CDR3 DNA reads as TGTGCCAGCAGTTACTCGCAACAGATATCCTCAGGCTACACCTTC.

V usage is TRBV11-3 and J usage is TRBJ1-5, with 8 bases fitting TRBD1. After removal of 3 bases from V and 7 bases from J, the junction contained 8 bases not matched to a gene. This CDR3 spans 15 amino acids. CDR1 is SGHNT and CDR2 is YENEEA in the germline V gene. CDR3 nucleotide sequence: TGTGCCAGCAGCTTCAGGGGGCAGGGGTGGCAGCCCCAGCATTTT. This translates into CASSFRGQGWQPQHF.

The chain links TRBV9 to TRBJ1-2; 9 nucleotides match TRBD1. The length of the CDR3 is 16 residues. Germline trimming cut 1 base from V and 6 bases from J; bases unmatched to any gene: 10. Germline loops: CDR1 SGDLS, CDR2 YYNGEE. CDR3 loop: CASSVTTGGVGNGYTF. The DNA of the CDR3 is TGTGCCAGCAGCGTAACGACAGGGGGAGTTGGGAATGGCTACACCTTC.

This clone was found once. The V gene is TRBV19, the J gene TRBJ1-5; D unclear. Trimming shortened V by 6 bases and J by 3 bases, and 6 bases separated the two germline ends. Looked up from germline, CDR1 is LNHDA and CDR2 is SQIVND (reference sequence). CDR3 length equals 12 residues. The CDR3 protein is CASRTPNQPQHF. CDR3 bases: TGTGCCAGTAGAACACCCAATCAGCCCCAGCATTTT.

This sequence joins TRBV6-5 and TRBJ1-4, with a possible D match to TRBD1 (5 bases). Germline CDR1 MNHEY, CDR2 SVGAGI. The V end was cut by 5 bases, the J end by 0 bases, with 10 bases between. The CDR3 spans 15 residues. The CDR3 DNA reads TGTGCCAGCAGTCCCCAACAGGCAACTAATGAAAAACTGTTTTTT. It specifies CASSPQQATNEKLFF.

This rearrangement joins TRBV28 to TRBJ2-5; 9 bases match TRBD2. The germline V gene encodes CDR1 MDHEN and CDR2 SYDVKM. Trimming cost V 5 bases and J 7 bases; bases outside gene matches: 11. The CDR3 totals 15 residues. The CDR3 loop reads CASSGPASGDRTQYF. The CDR3 DNA reads as TGTGCCAGCAGTGGGCCGGCTAGCGGGGACCGGACCCAGTACTTC.

This clone was detected once. The chain uses TRBV12-3 or TRBV12-4 and TRBJ1-1; no reliable D call. The CDR3 length is 13 residues. V lost 4 bases, J lost 4 bases, and 10 bases lay in between. CDR3 amino acids: CASSSEVGTEAFF. In DNA form, the CDR3 reads TGTGCCAGCAGTTCAGAGGTGGGCACTGAAGCTTTCTTT.

This clone was recorded a few times. The J gene is TRBJ1-1, the V gene TRBV6-5; D unclear. Between the trimmed V and J ends, which lost 6 bases and 9 bases, there was a span of 14 bases. Germline V CDR1 and CDR2: MNHEY, SVGAGI. The CDR3 covers 12 residues. The CDR3 sequence: CASRASSEQAFF. For the CDR3, the DNA is TGTGCCAGCAGAGCGAGCAGCGAACAAGCTTTCTTT.

The V call is TRBV9, the J call TRBJ2-2; 7 bases are shared with TRBD2. Germline V gene data show CDR1 as SGDLS and CDR2 as YYNGEE. J was trimmed by 5 bases and V by 4 bases; bases with no gene match: 14. The CDR3 is 17 amino acids. The CDR3 loop reads CASSLSGWEGRTGELFF. The CDR3 coding sequence is TGTGCCAGCAGCCTATCCGGGTGGGAGGGGAGGACCGGGGAGCTGTTTTTT.

The chain combines TRBV11-3 with TRBJ2-3, with a weak D call TRBD1 (6 bases). This CDR3 has 13 residues. Germline lookup yields CDR1 SGHNT and CDR2 YENEEA. Trimming took off 5 bases at V and 8 bases at J, with 14 bases between the two ends. In DNA form, the CDR3 reads TGTGCCAGCAGCCGGGACACCCCGTCTACGCAGTATTTT. This codes for CASSRDTPSTQYF.

CDR3 in amino acids: CASSREGSSGGPLHGELFF. The CDR3 region has the DNA TGTGCCAGCAGCCGAGAAGGATCTTCAGGGGGGCCCCTTCATGGGGAGCTGTTTTTT. This chain links TRBV6-6 with TRBJ2-2; D may be TRBD1 (7 bases). Germline V gives CDR1 MNHNY, CDR2 SVGAGI (reference sequence). There are 19 residues in the CDR3. The V end lost 6 bases, the J end lost 8 bases, and 31 bases lay between the germline ends.

The genes are TRBV9 and TRBJ2-3, with 8 positions matching TRBD2. Germline loops: CDR1 SGDLS, CDR2 YYNGEE. V lost 4 bases to trimming and J lost 2 bases; unmatched junction nucleotides: 18. This CDR3 is built from 19 residues. DNA for the CDR3: TGTGCCAGCAGCACCCCGGCCTCCGGGGGGGGGTGGATCACAGATACGCAGTATTTT. Its translation: CASSTPASGGGWITDTQYF. Based on the CDR3 plus reference TRBV9 and TRBJ2-3, the full variable domain is DSGVTQTPKHLITATGQRVTLRCSPRSGDLSVYWYQQSLDQGLQFLIQYYNGEERAKGNILERFSAQQFPDLHSELNLSSLELGDSALYFCASSTPASGGGWITDTQYFGPGTRLTVL.

The rearrangement uses TRBV7-6 and TRBJ2-1, with D perhaps matching TRBD2 (6 bases). V lost 0 bases and J 8 bases, leaving 14 bases between the germline ends. The CDR3 spans 15 residues. The germline CDR1 and CDR2 sequences are SGHVS and FNYEAQ. The CDR3 sequence is CASSLAASSVYEQFF. CDR3 coding DNA: TGTGCCAGCAGCTTAGCGGCTTCTAGCGTCTATGAGCAGTTCTTC.

The rearrangement uses TRBV6-5 and TRBJ1-1, with D possibly TRBD1 on 5 matching bases. Germline values: CDR1 MNHEY, CDR2 SVGAGI. The V and J ends lost 6 bases and 5 bases respectively, with 19 bases between them. The CDR3 sequence is 15 residues long. This CDR3 reads CASSVSATASTEAFF. The CDR3, as DNA: TGTGCCAGCAGCGTATCCGCGACAGCCAGTACTGAAGCTTTCTTT.

The chain links TRBV5-5 to TRBJ1-3, with 10 nucleotides matching TRBD1. The CDR3 runs 19 residues. With V trimmed by 4 bases and J by 2 bases, 15 bases remained unmatched. Germline V CDR1 and CDR2: SGHKS, YYEKEE (reference sequence). The CDR3 reads CASSQTPGTGVFTGNTIYF. CDR3 DNA: TGTGCCAGCAGCCAAACTCCCGGGACAGGGGTATTTACTGGAAACACCATATATTTT.

The chain is built from TRBV18 and TRBJ1-2; no firm D call. The CDR3 is 14 residues long. Germline V lookup: CDR1 KGHSH, CDR2 LQKENI. Trimming pared 5 bases from V and 2 bases from J, leaving 12 bases between. The CDR3 DNA follows: TGTGCCAGCTCAACCCGGGAAGGGAACTATGGCTACACCTTC. Its translation is CASSTREGNYGYTF.

The chain has TRBV7-8 and TRBJ1-2; unclear D gene. This CDR3 region has 14 residues. Trimming took 1 base from V and 2 from J, leaving 8 bases between them. The germline V gene has CDR1 SGHVS and CDR2 FQNEAQ. The CDR3 sequence is CASSLEVGNYGYTF. CDR3 nucleotides: TGTGCCAGCAGCTTAGAGGTCGGGAACTATGGCTACACCTTC.

In this sample, this clone turned up once. The rearrangement links TRBV7-2 to TRBJ1-3, with 7 bases lining up with TRBD1. V was pared by 5 bases and J by 5 bases, with 9 bases of the junction left unmatched. From germline, CDR1 is SGHTA and CDR2 FQGNSA. The CDR3 runs 15 residues. The chain's CDR3 is CASSPRQGVRNTIYF. CDR3 nucleotides: TGTGCCAGCAGCCCTCGACAGGGAGTAAGAAACACCATATATTTT.

The V call is TRBV19, the J call TRBJ1-1, with D perhaps matching TRBD1 (6 bases). There are 13 residues in the CDR3. Trimming stripped 7 bases from V and 4 bases from J, with 13 bases between. Germline assignment: CDR1 LNHDA and CDR2 SQIVND (reference sequence). The CDR3 nucleotides are TGTGCCAGTACAGGGGTGCTGGGCACTGAAGCTTTCTTT. Its translation: CASTGVLGTEAFF. Full variable domain (outside the CDR3, taken from reference TRBV19 and TRBJ1-1): DGGITQSPKYLFRKEGQNVTLSCEQNLNHDAMYWYRQDPGQGLRLIYYSQIVNDFQKGDIAEGYSVSREKKESFPLTVTSAQKNPTAFYLCASTGVLGTEAFFGQGTRLTVV.

This clone was seen only once. The V and J genes are TRBV3-1 (or the pseudogene TRBV3-2) and TRBJ1-1; 8 positions agree with TRBD1. The germline CDR1 and CDR2 sequences are LGHDT and YNNKEL (reference sequence). The CDR3 extends over 12 amino acids. V trimming: 4 bases; J trimming: 11 bases; junction bases outside the gene matches: 6. Here the CDR3 DNA reads TGTGCCAGCAGCCGACAGGGGATGGAGGCTTTCTTT. It encodes CASSRQGMEAFF.

This chain joins TRBV23-1 and TRBJ2-7; 12 bases match TRBD2. TRBV23-1 is marked as an open reading frame, function uncertain. This CDR3 is 15 amino acids long. With V trimmed by 3 bases and J by 2 bases, 2 bases remained unmatched. CDR3 region: CASSHPSGGAYEQYF. Here the CDR3 DNA reads TGCGCCAGCAGTCACCCTAGCGGGGGGGCCTACGAGCAGTACTTC.

This clone was detected only once. The rearrangement uses TRBV7-2 and TRBJ2-5; D remains ambiguous. V gave up 1 base and J gave up 0 bases, with 6 bases separating them. Germline loops: CDR1 SGHTA, CDR2 FQGNSA. The CDR3 is made up of 14 amino acids. CDR3 region: CASSLDTYQETQYF. Here the CDR3 DNA reads TGTGCCAGCAGCTTAGACACATACCAAGAGACCCAGTACTTC.

The chain uses TRBV4-1 and TRBJ1-4; no clear D gene. In germline, CDR1 is MGHRA, CDR2 YSYEKL. This CDR3 comprises 13 residues. Trimming took 1 base from V and 8 from J, leaving 8 bases between them. This CDR3 reads CASSQVTGEKLFF. The CDR3, as DNA: TGCGCCAGCAGCCAAGTGACCGGGGAAAAACTGTTTTTT.